This TCR beta chain was retrieved from a study of blood T cell repertoires in COVID-19. Points on this clone: An end of the junction differs from the germline gene, which may be a read error.

The CDR3 is 14 residues long. Germline V gene lookup returns CDR1 MDHEN and CDR2 SYDVKM. Using immunoSEQ multiplex PCR, the repertoire was profiled, and TCRdb retains in-frame clones only, with some absent. Of approximately 190,000 clones listed, almost 85% are singletons. This chain uses TRBV28 with TRBJ1-1; tentatively, D is TRBD1 (6 bases). The sequence was obtained from a woman between 65 and 79 years old with active or convalescent COVID-19. Sequences were obtained from peripheral blood. CDR3 amino acids: CASSLISRDTEAFF. For the CDR3, the DNA is TGTGCCAGCAGTCTAATTAGCCGGGACACCGAAGCTTTCTTT.